These 5 T cell receptor beta chains were sequenced from one sample in a study of T-cell reconstitution after alpha-beta-depleted transplantation in children (TCRdb year 2016). Libraries were constructed by PCR. Reads for this sample came from an Illumina HiSeq 2500. TCR libraries were prepared with molecular barcoding, using unique molecular identifiers to normalize TCRbeta repertoire quantification. Through fastp at Q25 and MiXCR, TCRdb rebuilt clones from the public reads, retaining in-frame beta chains. Each CDR3 protein appears once, grouped with its most common genes and DNA. The sample contains 380,000 or so distinct CDR3 sequences, about 14% of them found a single time. Jointly, the top ten make up roughly 4.3% of the sample. Sequenced material: PBMCs, taken from the stem cell graft. These receptor sequences come from a human donor who donated a stem cell graft to a child with Fanconi anemia.

This clonotype was seen at least ten times. The V and J genes are TRBV9 and TRBJ2-3, with a possible D match to TRBD1 (5 bases). Germline V CDR1 and CDR2: SGDLS, YYNGEE. V was cut by 3 bases and J by 4 bases, with 15 bases left in between. The CDR3 runs 15 residues. The CDR3 sequence: CASSDGAWGPDTQYF. The CDR3, as DNA: TGTGCCAGCAGCGATGGGGCTTGGGGCCCAGATACGCAGTATTTT.

The rearrangement joins TRBV20-1 to TRBJ2-1; 8 bases agree with TRBD2. The CDR3 is made up of 12 amino acids. Germline CDR1 and CDR2: DFQATT and SNEGSKA (reference sequence). The CDR3 sequence: CRGVGGDNEQFF. The DNA for the CDR3 is TGCAGGGGGGTCGGGGGGGACAATGAGCAGTTCTTC.

The chain combines TRBV7-2 with TRBJ2-6, with TRBD1 identical over 7 bases. The CDR3 sequence is 14 residues long. Trimming removed 5 bases from V and 6 bases from J; junction bases left unmatched: 4. Looked up from germline, CDR1 is SGHTA and CDR2 is FQGNSA. The CDR3 sequence: CASSRDRAANVLTF. For the CDR3, the DNA is TGTGCCAGCAGCCGAGACAGGGCGGCCAACGTCCTGACTTTC. The full variable domain, rest sourced from reference TRBV7-2 and TRBJ2-6, is GAGVSQSPSNKVTEKGKDVELRCDPISGHTALYWYRQSLGQGLEFLIYFQGNSAPDKSGLPSDRFSAERTGGSVSTLTIQRTQQEDSAVYLCASSRDRAANVLTFGAGSRLTVL.

The chain has TRBV2 and TRBJ2-7; a weak D match, TRBD1 (6 bases). Germline V lookup: CDR1 SNHLY, CDR2 FYNNEI. This CDR3 is 14 amino acids long. Between the trimmed V and J ends, which lost 4 bases and 0 bases, there was a span of 10 bases. DNA for the CDR3: TGTGCCAGCAGTGCAGGGGCGGTCTCCTACGAGCAGTACGTC. Its translation: CASSAGAVSYEQYV.

This clonotype was seen a handful of times. The chain recombines TRBV20-1 with TRBJ1-4; possibly TRBD1 for D (5 bases). Germline V CDR1 and CDR2: DFQATT, SNEGSKA (reference sequence). The CDR3 has 13 residues. Trimming shortened V by 6 bases and J by 7 bases, and 15 bases separated the two germline ends. DNA of the CDR3: TGCAGTGCAGGCCAGGGCGGTCTTGAAAAACTGTTTTTT. This encodes CSAGQGGLEKLFF.